One sample yielded the 9 T cell receptor beta chains listed below, sequenced in a study of blood T cell repertoires in COVID-19. TCRdb keeps only in-frame clones here, not all; method: immunoSEQ multiplex PCR. The sample has fewer than 250,000 clones; roughly 80% are singletons. The specimen was peripheral blood. All receptors derive from a man in his 60s with acute or convalescent COVID-19.

The chain joins TRBV24-1 to TRBJ2-5; 7 bases match TRBD2. The CDR3 runs to 16 residues. V gave up 4 bases and J gave up 5 bases; unmatched junction bases: 12. Germline assignment: CDR1 KGHDR and CDR2 SFDVKD. CDR3 loop: CATSDILRGGEETQYF. The CDR3 nucleotides are TGTGCCACCAGTGACATCCTTCGGGGAGGGGAGGAGACCCAGTACTTC.

This chain links TRBV10-3 with TRBJ1-2, with a possible D match to TRBD1 (5 bases). V was cut by 2 bases and J by 11 bases, with 9 bases left in between. Germline CDR1 reads ENHRY; CDR2 reads SYGVKD. This CDR3 region has 11 residues. CDR3 in DNA: TGTGCCATCAGTGAGGCCCGGACATACACCTTC. It yields the protein CAISEARTYTF.

The sample holds a few counts of this clone. The rearrangement links TRBV6-5 to TRBJ1-2, with 7 bases that match TRBD1. V dropped 6 bases and J dropped 4; count of bases not matched to a gene: 8. CDR1 and CDR2 from the germline V gene are MNHEY and SVGAGI. CDR3 length: 14 amino acids. DNA of the CDR3: TGTGCCAGCAGGCCCCCGGGACAGCTCTATGGCTACACCTTC. Protein product: CASRPPGQLYGYTF.

This clone has just one count. The V call is TRBV12-3 or TRBV12-4, the J call TRBJ1-2; D perhaps matches TRBD1 (6 bases). The CDR3 spans 12 residues. V was pared by 8 bases and J by 5 bases, with 12 bases between. The chain's CDR3 is CASGQGIYGYTF. CDR3 sequence (DNA): TGTGCCAGCGGTCAGGGGATATATGGCTACACCTTC.

This chain uses TRBV28 with TRBJ1-2; tentative D call: TRBD1 (5 bases). The length of the CDR3 is 16 residues. Per the germline V gene, CDR1 is MDHEN and CDR2 is SYDVKM. V lost 8 bases, J lost 0 bases, and 19 bases lay in between. The CDR3 is CASRTTGDPSNYGYTF. The CDR3 region has the DNA TGTGCCAGCCGCACCACGGGGGACCCCTCTAACTATGGCTACACCTTC.

The V and J genes are TRBV10-3 and TRBJ1-2; D may be TRBD1 (6 bases). CDR1 and CDR2 from the germline V gene are ENHRY and SYGVKD. V shed 7 bases and J shed 4 bases, with 22 bases lying between them. The CDR3 totals 16 residues. The CDR3: CAITHEGGAPSYGYTF. CDR3 sequence (DNA): TGTGCCATCACCCACGAGGGGGGGGCTCCTTCCTATGGCTACACCTTC.

This sequence joins TRBV9 and TRBJ2-3; D might be TRBD1 (6 bases). With 0 bases removed from V and 4 bases from J, the gap between germline ends came to 21 bases. This CDR3 has 18 amino acids. In germline, CDR1 is SGDLS, CDR2 YYNGEE. CDR3 nucleotide sequence: TGTGCCAGCAGCGTAGGGCAGGGGAGCGCGAGACGCCCAGATACGCAGTATTTT. Translating gives CASSVGQGSARRPDTQYF.

This clone was recorded a few times. The chain combines TRBV11-2 with TRBJ2-2, with 8 bases matching TRBD2. CDR1 and CDR2 from the germline V gene are SGHAT and FQNNGV. The junction had 2 bases not matched to a gene; V was cut back by 2 bases and J by 0 bases. This CDR3 spans 16 amino acids. Here the CDR3 reads CASSLFSGANTGELFF. CDR3 sequence (DNA): TGTGCCAGCAGCTTATTTAGCGGGGCGAACACCGGGGAGCTGTTTTTT.

V is TRBV11-2 and J is TRBJ2-1; TRBD2 matches at 9 bases. The germline V gene has CDR1 SGHAT and CDR2 FQNNGV. CDR3 size: 17 residues. V was pared by 7 bases and J by 9 bases, with 19 bases of the junction left unmatched. CDR3 amino acids: CASIRSATSGIFVEQFF. DNA of the CDR3: TGTGCCAGCATACGGAGTGCGACTAGCGGTATCTTCGTTGAGCAGTTCTTC. Full variable domain (missing parts from reference TRBV11-2 and TRBJ2-1): EAGVAQSPRYKIIEKRQSVAFWCNPISGHATLYWYQQILGQGPKLLIQFQNNGVVDDSQLPKDRFSAERLKGVDSTLKIQPAKLEDSAVYLCASIRSATSGIFVEQFFGPGTRLTVL.